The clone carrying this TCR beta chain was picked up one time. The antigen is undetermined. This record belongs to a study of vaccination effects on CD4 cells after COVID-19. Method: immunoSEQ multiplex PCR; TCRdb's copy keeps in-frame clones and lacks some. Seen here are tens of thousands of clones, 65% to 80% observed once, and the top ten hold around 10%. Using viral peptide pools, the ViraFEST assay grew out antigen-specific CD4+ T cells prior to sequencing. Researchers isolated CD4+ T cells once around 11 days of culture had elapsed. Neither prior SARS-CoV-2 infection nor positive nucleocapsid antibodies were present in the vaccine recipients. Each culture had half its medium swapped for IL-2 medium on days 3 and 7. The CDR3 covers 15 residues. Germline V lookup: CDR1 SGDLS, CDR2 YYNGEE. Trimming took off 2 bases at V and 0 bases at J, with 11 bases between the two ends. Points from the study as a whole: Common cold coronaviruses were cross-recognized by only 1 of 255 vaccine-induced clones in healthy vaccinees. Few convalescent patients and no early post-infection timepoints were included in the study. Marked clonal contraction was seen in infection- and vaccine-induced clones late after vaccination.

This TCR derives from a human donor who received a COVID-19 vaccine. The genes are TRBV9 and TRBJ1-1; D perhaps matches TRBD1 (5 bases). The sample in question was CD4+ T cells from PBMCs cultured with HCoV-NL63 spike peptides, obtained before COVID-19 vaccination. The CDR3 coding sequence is TGTGCCAGCAGCGTCCCCGGGACGGTGAACACTGAAGCTTTCTTT. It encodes CASSVPGTVNTEAFF.